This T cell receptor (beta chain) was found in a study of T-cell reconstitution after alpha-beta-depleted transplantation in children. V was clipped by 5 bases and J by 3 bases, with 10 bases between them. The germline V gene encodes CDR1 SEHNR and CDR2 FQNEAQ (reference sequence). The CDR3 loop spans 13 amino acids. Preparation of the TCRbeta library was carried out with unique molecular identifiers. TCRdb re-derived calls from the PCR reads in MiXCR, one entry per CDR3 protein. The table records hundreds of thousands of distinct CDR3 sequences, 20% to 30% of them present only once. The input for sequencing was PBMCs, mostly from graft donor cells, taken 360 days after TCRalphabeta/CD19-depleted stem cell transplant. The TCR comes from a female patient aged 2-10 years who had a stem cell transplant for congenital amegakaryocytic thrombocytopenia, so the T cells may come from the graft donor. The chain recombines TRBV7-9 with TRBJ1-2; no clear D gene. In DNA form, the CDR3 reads TGTGCCAGCAGCCAGGACTGGGACTATGGCTACACCTTC. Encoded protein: CASSQDWDYGYTF. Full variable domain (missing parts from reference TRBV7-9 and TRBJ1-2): DTGVSQNPRHKITKRGQNVTFRCDPISEHNRLYWYRQTLGQGPEFLTYFQNEAQLEKSRLLSDRFSAERPKGSFSTLEIQRTEQGDSAMYLCASSQDWDYGYTFGSGTRLTVV.